The TCR beta chain under discussion was sequenced for a study of vaccination effects on CD4 cells after COVID-19 (dated by TCRdb to 2021 to 2024). About the investigation overall: Across the study, the median time from the second dose to post-vaccine sampling was 72 days (range 14 to 241). In both COVID-19 convalescent patients and infection-naive vaccine recipients, the study compared SARS-CoV-2 spike-specific CD4+ TCR repertoires from before mRNA vaccination with those from after it. The full study included over 8 COVID-19 convalescent patients and a handful of SARS-CoV-2-naive healthy vaccine recipients. In the study, cultures from other donors were sequenced using the Oncomine TCR Beta short-read assay on an Illumina iSeq 100.

Receptor libraries were prepared by the immunoSEQ multiplex PCR assay. TCR beta CDR3 sequencing was performed on DNA from the cultured, isolated CD4+ T cells. From the authors' description of their analysis: The analysis removed non-productive TCR sequences, trimmed reads to the CDR3 region, and retained only CDR3s that were 7 or more amino acids long. The MANAFEST web app was used to pick out antigen-specific clonotypes by comparing their expansion in peptide wells with that in reference cultures. To count as positive, a clone had to show expansion at FDR<0.05 compared with the reference and with all other wells, an odds ratio above 5, and a frequency above 0.1% in two replicate wells. Cross-reactive clonotypes were defined as significantly expanded in SARS-CoV-2 spike wells and in at least one common cold coronavirus spike condition. CDR3 similarity was assessed by Levenshtein distance using the stringdist R package, and unrooted trees were constructed with ape in R 3.6.1. Imported from immuneACCESS, the table was reduced by TCRdb to in-frame sequences with V and J called. These copies leave out some clones; in studies compared against another copy, an unresolved V gene accounts for under half, and the cause of the remainder is not known. V and J calls and clone size are those listed in that table; D and trimming were worked out from the DNA. This sample gives 57,000 or so clones in total; around three quarters of them show up just once. Clones ranked in the top ten supply roughly 1.2% of the sample.

As to this clone: Its antigen specificity is not known. The sample holds no much larger clone one base away, and base qualities are not on file.

To identify antigen-specific CD4+ T cell clonotypes by their expansion, the ViraFEST assay first stimulated PBMC with viral peptide pools and then applied TCR sequencing. After approximately eleven days of culture, CD4+ T cells were isolated with the EasySep CD4+ T cell isolation kit. Each participant got two doses of an mRNA SARS-CoV-2 vaccine, either BNT162b2 or mRNA-1273. None of the healthy vaccine recipients had a prior SARS-CoV-2 infection, which was confirmed by nucleocapsid antibody tests that came back negative both before and after vaccination. Around 2 million PBMC per well were cultured in IMDM with about 4.6% human AB serum, about 9.4 IU/ml IL-2 and gentamicin, plus 10 ug/ml peptides. On days 3 and 7, half of the culture medium was replaced with fresh IL-2-containing medium. Unless noted otherwise, every peptide stimulation condition was cultured in triplicate wells. Using Ficoll-Paque Plus gradient centrifugation, PBMC were separated from whole blood and then either used fresh or cryopreserved at -140C. The overlapping peptide pools covered the spike proteins of SARS-CoV-2 as well as those of the common cold coronaviruses HCoV-NL63, HCoV-OC43 and HCoV-229E. Genomic DNA was extracted from cultured CD4+ T cells with the QIAamp micro DNA kit.

What the work shows at the level of the full study, not this receptor alone: The study was limited by a small number of convalescent patients and lacked early post-infection timepoints. In healthy vaccine recipients, vaccine-induced clones were almost all SARS-CoV-2 mono-reactive, with only 1 of 255 cross-reactive with common cold coronaviruses. Clones induced by infection and clones induced by vaccination both contracted markedly at late timepoints after vaccination, which fits with T cell responses waning over time.

Material: CD4+ T cells from PBMCs cultured with HCoV-229E spike peptides, obtained after COVID-19 vaccination. According to the study, the label for this sample's cell subset or site signals: HCoV-229E spike overlapping peptide pool stimulation. The TCR originated in a human donor who received a COVID-19 vaccine.

The DNA sequence is given as TGTGCCAGCAGTTATCTGGCAGGAATCTATGGCTACACCTTC. This encodes CASSYLAGIYGYTF. The chain uses TRBV6-2 or TRBV6-3 and TRBJ1-2, with no confidently assigned D gene. The V end loses 3 bases and the J end loses 4 bases, and a stretch of 12 bases separates them. The germline V gene provides CDR1 MNHEY and CDR2 SVGEGT. The CDR3 sequence holds 14 residues, the cysteine and phenylalanine included. Left in the record is the CDR3 DNA by itself, 42 bases read in frame from the first base.